In its sample, the clone carrying this T cell receptor beta chain was seen a few times. These data are taken from a study of blood T cell repertoires in COVID-19. Here immunoSEQ multiplex PCR was the method, and the copy in TCRdb shows in-frame clones only, minus some. The table shows 200,000 to 250,000 clones, with over 75% occurring only once. Adults between roughly 18 and 90 years of age took part from about 24 US areas. Grouping used clinical history reported by participants in a survey and questionnaire. Among Cohort 3 donors, those recovered had two negative PCRs, clearance, or symptom resolution. Trimming took 0 bases from V and 8 from J; bases not matched to a gene: 6. The CDR3 has 14 amino acids. Germline V CDR1 and CDR2: SGHAT, FQDESV (reference sequence).

J is TRBJ1-2 and V is TRBV11-1, with 7 bases matching TRBD1. Sequencing was performed on PBMCs or T cells enriched from blood (not recorded which). This receptor was taken from a middle-aged man who had recovered from COVID-19. The CDR3 coding sequence is TGTGCCAGCAGCTTAGCCACGACAGGGCACGGCTACACCTTC. This codes for CASSLATTGHGYTF.